This T cell receptor beta chain was retrieved from a study of lymphopenia after photon versus proton radiotherapy. Broader study findings: A bigger post-nadir fall in TCR diversity correlated inversely with survival time in deceased patients. Only patients who died were analyzed for survival; proton advantage is unproven. Proton therapy kept repertoires fairly stable, unlike photons, which gained effector/memory cells. After the lymphocyte nadir, photon-treated repertoires showed oligoclonal expansion, especially of CD8+ Temra cells.

This CDR3 contains 13 residues. Germline V gene sequence: CDR1 SGHDT, CDR2 YYEEEE. Data came from immunoSEQ multiplex PCR; TCRdb stores just in-frame clones and leaves some out. Altogether 50,000 to 65,000 clones are present, about 85% being singletons, with the ten largest covering roughly 13%. As to this clone: Its antigen remains unknown.

The sequence derives from an older man with esophageal cancer. This chain uses TRBV5-6 with TRBJ1-1; D gene unclear. Material: peripheral blood, obtained from a patient treated with proton-based radiotherapy. In DNA, the CDR3 is TGTGCTGCAGCCAAAAGGATGAACACTGAAGCTTTCTTT. Its protein is CAAAKRMNTEAFF.